This TCR beta chain was found in a study of regulatory T cells in long-lasting Graves disease. Turning to the study itself: The antithyroid drugs taken by newly diagnosed Graves' patients had been used for under 3 months. Whole-study results and caveats: It is possible that accuracy was reduced by the small size of the sample.

Germline CDR1 and CDR2: LNHDA and SQIVND (reference sequence). Trimming took 7 bases from V and 4 from J, leaving 25 bases between them. This CDR3 spans 17 amino acids. The sample holds a few counts of this clonotype. Its matching antigen is unknown. According to the study, TCR beta libraries were built with iRepertoire HTBI primers and CDR3-region Arm-PCR. TCRdb reprocessed the multiplex PCR reads via MiXCR and lists one record per CDR3 protein. The table lists 510,000 or so distinct CDR3 sequences, around 12% of them singletons, with 8.9% in the top ten. Time point denoted: newly diagnosed GD, antithyroid drugs for less than 3 months. Making the TCR library involved RNA that had been extracted from PBMCs. The patients included were those that came from an endocrinology department in Xi'an, China. These same data were also listed under a study on T cells in Graves' hyperthyroidism and ophthalmopathy. That source notes: Hyperthyroidism, newly diagnosed and lasting under 2 months, affected patients aged 18 to 65.

This chain connects TRBV19 to TRBJ2-5; the D gene is possibly TRBD1 (6 bases). The source is a woman in her twenties or thirties with Graves disease. Here the sequenced sample was peripheral blood mononuclear cells (PBMCs), taken at new diagnosis, from a patient treated with antithyroid drugs. The CDR3 bases are TGTGCCAGTACTCCCGCCCCGCAATCTACAGGGAGAGAGACCCAGTACTTC. It specifies CASTPAPQSTGRETQYF. Complete variable domain (other parts from reference TRBV19 and TRBJ2-5): DGGITQSPKYLFRKEGQNVTLSCEQNLNHDAMYWYRQDPGQGLRLIYYSQIVNDFQKGDIAEGYSVSREKKESFPLTVTSAQKNPTAFYLCASTPAPQSTGRETQYFGPGTRLLVL.